What follows are 22 T cell receptor beta chains derived from one specimen sequenced in a study of blood T cell repertoires in COVID-19 (dated by TCRdb to 2019 to 2021). Libraries were constructed by the immunoSEQ multiplex PCR assay. TCRdb limited this immuneACCESS table to in-frame rearrangements with V and J called. A share of clones is missing; checked studies link under half to unresolved V genes, and the rest is unexplained. This sample has roughly 46,000 clones in its table, and more than 75% of those were observed once. The top ten constitute 15% of the sample. Sequencing was done on a sample of peripheral blood. These receptors came from a human donor in a cohort sampled during active COVID-19.

The V and J genes are TRBV5-6 and TRBJ2-1; 10 positions agree with TRBD1. The germline V gene has CDR1 SGHDT and CDR2 YYEEEE. The CDR3 is made up of 14 amino acids. V lost 9 bases to trimming and J lost 9 bases; unmatched junction nucleotides: 12. The CDR3 DNA follows: TGTGCCACGACTCGGGACAGGGGTACCCGTGAGCAGTTCTTC. Amino acids: CATTRDRGTREQFF. Full variable domain (remainder filled in from reference TRBV5-6 and TRBJ2-1): DAGVTQSPTHLIKTRGQQVTLRCSPKSGHDTVSWYQQALGQGPQFIFQYYEEEERQRGNFPDRFSGHQFPNYSSELNVNALLLGDSALYLCATTRDRGTREQFFGPGTRLTVL.

This rearrangement joins TRBV28 to TRBJ2-3; 7 bases are a match to TRBD2. CDR1 and CDR2 (germline): MDHEN, SYDVKM. V lost 2 bases and J lost 4; bases outside the gene matches: 6. CDR3 length: 15 amino acids. CDR3 in DNA: TGTGCCAGCAGTTTAGCGGGAGCAGGGTCAGATACGCAGTATTTT. It encodes CASSLAGAGSDTQYF.

About this clone itself: At one end the junction does not follow the germline gene, possibly because of a read error. Other DNA sequences from this sample encode an identical CDR3 as well. The chain recombines TRBV4-2 with TRBJ2-6; the D gene is possibly TRBD1 (5 bases). CDR1 and CDR2 from the germline V gene are LGHNA and YNFKEQ. This CDR3 is 16 amino acids long. The DNA of the CDR3 is TGTGCCAGTAGCCAAGAAGCAGGGTCCGGGGCCAACGTCCTGACTTTC. As protein: CASSQEAGSGANVLTF.

V and J are TRBV5-1 and TRBJ2-7; a weak D match, TRBD1 (6 bases). Trimming pared 2 bases from V and 9 bases from J, leaving 18 bases between. CDR1 is SGHRS and CDR2 is YFSETQ in the germline V gene. CDR3 length: 14 amino acids. The CDR3 spells CASSLRDISTAQYF. The DNA for the CDR3 is TGCGCCAGCAGCTTACGGGACATTTCGACTGCGCAGTACTTC. Combining the CDR3 with reference TRBV5-1 and TRBJ2-7 gives the whole variable domain KAGVTQTPRYLIKTRGQQVTLSCSPISGHRSVSWYQQTPGQGLQFLFEYFSETQRNKGNFPGRFSGRQFSNSRSEMNVSTLELGDSALYLCASSLRDISTAQYFGPGTRLTVT.

The V call is TRBV12-5, the J call TRBJ2-7, with D tentatively TRBD1 (5 bases). Germline V lookup: CDR1 LGHNT, CDR2 FRNRAP. Trimming took 7 bases from V and 2 from J, leaving 15 bases between them. The CDR3 covers 14 residues. The CDR3 loop reads CASALPTETYEQYF. Written as DNA, the CDR3 is TGTGCTAGTGCCCTCCCGACAGAGACCTACGAGCAGTACTTC.

This chain joins TRBV18 and TRBJ2-7; 7 positions agree with TRBD1. The V gene's germline CDR1 is KGHSH and CDR2 LQKENI. This CDR3 is 18 amino acids long. The J segment lost 4 bases and the V segment lost 2 bases, leaving 17 bases of the junction unmatched. Written as DNA, the CDR3 is TGTGCCAGCTCACCAGTCGGCAGGGGGTCCCCCTTGGGTTACGAGCAGTACTTC. Translating it yields CASSPVGRGSPLGYEQYF. The full variable domain, rest sourced from reference TRBV18 and TRBJ2-7, is NAGVMQNPRHLVRRRGQEARLRCSPMKGHSHVYWYRQLPEEGLKFMVYLQKENIIDESGMPKERFSAEFPKEGPSILRIQQVVRGDSAAYFCASSPVGRGSPLGYEQYFGPGTRLTVT.

V usage is TRBV5-4 and J usage is TRBJ1-2, with a tentative D call TRBD1 (6 bases). The germline V gene has CDR1 SGHNT and CDR2 YYREEE (reference sequence). Trimming shortened V by 0 bases and J by 2 bases, and 11 bases separated the two germline ends. CDR3 length: 15 residues. For the CDR3, the DNA is TGTGCCAGCAGCTTGGCGGCAGGGGACAACTATGGCTACACCTTC. Translating gives CASSLAAGDNYGYTF.

The table lists this clone with a count of one. This chain links TRBV7-9 with TRBJ2-7; TRBD1 matches 8 bases. There are 15 residues in the CDR3. The ends lost 5 bases at V and 2 bases at J; junction bases unmatched: 8. The V gene's germline CDR1 is SEHNR and CDR2 FQNEAQ (reference sequence). This chain's CDR3 is CASSTRQGFPYEQYF. The CDR3, as DNA: TGTGCCAGCAGCACCCGACAGGGGTTCCCCTACGAGCAGTACTTC.

This clone was picked up one time. V gene TRBV29-1 combines with J gene TRBJ2-1; 10 bases match TRBD2. CDR1 and CDR2 (germline): SQVTM, ANQGSEA. This CDR3 is built from 16 residues. With V trimmed by 4 bases and J by 4 bases, 10 bases remained unmatched. The CDR3 protein is CSVVLGRTSGYNEQFF. The CDR3 DNA is TGCAGCGTTGTTTTAGGAAGGACTAGCGGTTACAATGAGCAGTTCTTC.

The chain combines TRBV4-1 with TRBJ1-1, with D perhaps TRBD1 (5 bases). Per germline, CDR1 MGHRA and CDR2 YSYEKL. The ends were cut back, 0 bases at V and 4 bases at J, with 12 bases in the middle. The CDR3 is 15 amino acids. The CDR3 loop is CASSQDLSQGTEAFF. The CDR3 DNA reads TGCGCCAGCAGCCAAGATCTTTCTCAGGGCACTGAAGCTTTCTTT.

This chain's CDR3 is CASRSLGNTGELFF. The CDR3 region has the DNA TGTGCCAGTAGGAGTCTAGGGAACACCGGGGAGCTGTTTTTT. This chain connects TRBV19 to TRBJ2-2; no clear D. The ends were cut back, 6 bases at V and 1 base at J, with 9 bases in the middle. The CDR3 length is 14 residues. The germline V gene has CDR1 LNHDA and CDR2 SQIVND (reference sequence).

Within the sample, this clone is medium-sized (0.01 to 0.1%). The V gene is TRBV19, the J gene TRBJ1-1; D unresolved. The germline CDR1 and CDR2 sequences are LNHDA and SQIVND (reference sequence). Trimming pared 1 base from V and 6 bases from J, leaving 15 bases between. The CDR3 length is 15 residues. CDR3 in DNA: TGTGCCAGTAGTATAGGGTTTTCGGGTATCGCTGAAGCTTTCTTT. As protein: CASSIGFSGIAEAFF.

J is TRBJ2-1 and V is TRBV7-2; weak D call: TRBD1 (5 bases). V was trimmed by 1 base and J by 6 bases, leaving 13 bases between them. Germline assignment: CDR1 SGHTA and CDR2 FQGNSA. The CDR3 consists of 15 residues. The CDR3 here is CASSLGPRESNEQFF. The DNA of the CDR3 is TGTGCCAGCAGCTTAGGCCCCAGGGAATCCAATGAGCAGTTCTTC.

The V call is TRBV7-8, the J call TRBJ2-3; a possible D gene is TRBD2 (5 bases). Trimming cost V 3 bases and J 2 bases, with 9 bases left between them. In germline, CDR1 is SGHVS, CDR2 FQNEAQ. The CDR3 is made up of 14 amino acids. The CDR3 loop is CASSFRGFTDTQYF. DNA for the CDR3: TGTGCCAGCAGCTTTCGCGGGTTCACAGATACGCAGTATTTT.

Only one count was recorded for this clone. The rearrangement joins TRBV7-8 to TRBJ2-7; 10 bases are shared with TRBD2. There are 15 residues in the CDR3. V trimming: 5 bases; J trimming: 1 base; junction bases outside the gene matches: 5. CDR1 is SGHVS and CDR2 is FQNEAQ in the germline V gene. In nucleotides, the CDR3 is TGTGCCAGCAGCCAGCGGGAGGGCCGTTCCTACGAGCAGTACTTC. Its protein product is CASSQREGRSYEQYF.

The chain has TRBV4-2 and TRBJ2-7; 9 bases line up with TRBD1. V lost 0 bases, J lost 1 base, and 4 bases stayed unmatched. Per germline, CDR1 LGHNA and CDR2 YNFKEQ. This CDR3 contains 16 residues. The CDR3 coding sequence is TGTGCCAGCAGCCAAGAAACCGGGACAGGGTCCTACGAGCAGTACTTC. It encodes CASSQETGTGSYEQYF.

The rearrangement uses TRBV7-9 and TRBJ2-1; tentatively, D is TRBD1 (6 bases). CDR1 and CDR2 (germline): SEHNR, FQNEAQ (reference sequence). Trimming left V 3 bases short and J 9 bases short, with 21 bases between. This CDR3 is 16 amino acids long. The CDR3 DNA sequence: TGTGCCAGCAGCTTCCAATTTCGTATGGGGGCGACTGAGCAGTTCTTC. The encoded protein is CASSFQFRMGATEQFF.

This clone was seen only a few times. J is TRBJ2-7 and V is TRBV3-1 (or the pseudogene TRBV3-2); TRBD1 matches 10 bases. The CDR3 totals 14 residues. The germline V gene encodes CDR1 LGHDT and CDR2 YNNKEL (reference sequence). The J segment lost 7 bases and the V segment lost 4 bases, leaving 7 bases of the junction unmatched. The CDR3 bases are TGTGCCAGCAGCCGAAGGGACAGGGGCTGGGAGCAGTACTTC. Its protein product is CASSRRDRGWEQYF.

This chain uses TRBV27 with TRBJ2-1, with 10 bases aligning to TRBD2. Germline CDR1 and CDR2: MNHEY and SMNVEV (reference sequence). The CDR3 consists of 18 residues. Germline trimming cut 5 bases from V and 9 bases from J; bases unmatched to any gene: 19. CDR3 DNA: TGTGCCAGCAGTCTATGGGCTAGCGGGAGCTACCTCCAAGGTGAGCAGTTCTTC. It translates to CASSLWASGSYLQGEQFF.

The chain combines TRBV5-1 with TRBJ2-7; 7 positions agree with TRBD2. The trim removed 1 base at V and 9 bases at J, leaving 16 bases unmatched. Germline CDR1 reads SGHRS; CDR2 reads YFSETQ. The CDR3 sequence is 16 residues long. DNA for the CDR3: TGCGCCAGCAGCTTGAATGTCGGCGGGCGGGGGTCGGTGCAGTACTTC. Amino acid sequence: CASSLNVGGRGSVQYF.

The rearrangement links TRBV7-3 to TRBJ2-3; possibly TRBD1 for D (6 bases). Trimming took 3 bases from V and 4 from J, leaving 8 bases between them. Per the germline V gene, CDR1 is SGHTA and CDR2 is FQGTGA. The CDR3 length is 13 residues. The CDR3 DNA sequence: TGTGCCAGCAGCTTTGGGGGCGCAGATACGCAGTATTTT. It yields the protein CASSFGGADTQYF.

V usage is TRBV10-2 and J usage is TRBJ1-5; no definite D call. This CDR3 is built from 11 residues. V lost 11 bases to trimming and J lost 7 bases, with 12 bases between them. In germline, CDR1 is WSHSY, CDR2 SAAADI. The CDR3 spells CAAGDEQPQHF. The CDR3 region has the DNA TGCGCCGCCGGAGACGAACAGCCCCAGCATTTT.